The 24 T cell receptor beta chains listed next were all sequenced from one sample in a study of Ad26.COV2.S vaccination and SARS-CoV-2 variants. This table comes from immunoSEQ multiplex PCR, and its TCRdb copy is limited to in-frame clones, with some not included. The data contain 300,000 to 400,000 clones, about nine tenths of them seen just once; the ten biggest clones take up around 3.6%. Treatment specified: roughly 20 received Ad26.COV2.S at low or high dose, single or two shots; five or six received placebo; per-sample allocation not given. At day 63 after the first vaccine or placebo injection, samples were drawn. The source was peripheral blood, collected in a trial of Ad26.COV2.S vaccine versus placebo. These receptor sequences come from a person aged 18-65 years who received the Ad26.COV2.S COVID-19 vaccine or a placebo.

The CDR3 spells CASSYETGVTTNEKLFF. CDR3 nucleotides: TGTGCCAGCAGTTACGAAACAGGAGTAACAACTAATGAAAAACTGTTTTTT. V is TRBV6-2 or TRBV6-3 and J is TRBJ1-4; D perhaps matches TRBD1 (5 bases). Trimming left V 2 bases short and J 0 bases short, with 13 bases between. Germline V gives CDR1 MNHEY, CDR2 SVGEGT. The CDR3 has 17 amino acids.

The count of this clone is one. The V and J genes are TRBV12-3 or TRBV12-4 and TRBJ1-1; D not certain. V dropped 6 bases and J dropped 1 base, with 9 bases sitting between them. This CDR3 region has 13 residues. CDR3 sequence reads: CASRLQRNTEAFF. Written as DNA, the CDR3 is TGTGCCAGCAGGTTACAGAGGAACACTGAAGCTTTCTTT.

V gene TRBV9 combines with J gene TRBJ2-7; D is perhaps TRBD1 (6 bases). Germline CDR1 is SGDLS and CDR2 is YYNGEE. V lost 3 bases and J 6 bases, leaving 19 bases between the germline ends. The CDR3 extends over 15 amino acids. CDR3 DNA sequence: TGTGCCAGCAGCGAGGGGGTGGCGGGTGCCGGCGAGCAGTACTTC. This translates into CASSEGVAGAGEQYF.

In nucleotides, the CDR3 is TGTGCCAGCAGCCGAGACAGTGGTGGCTATGGCTACACCTTC. Protein: CASSRDSGGYGYTF. V is TRBV5-8 and J is TRBJ1-2, with D maybe TRBD1 (5 bases). The CDR3 totals 14 residues. CDR1 and CDR2 from the germline V gene are SGHTS and YDEGEE. The V gene lost 4 bases and the J gene lost 4 bases, with 14 bases spanning the gap.

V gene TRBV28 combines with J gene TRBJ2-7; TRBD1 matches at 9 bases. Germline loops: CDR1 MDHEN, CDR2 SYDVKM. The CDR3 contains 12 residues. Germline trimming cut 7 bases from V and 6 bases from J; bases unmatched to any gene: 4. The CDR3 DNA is TGTGCCAGCACAAAGGACAGGGGCGAGCAGTACTTC. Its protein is CASTKDRGEQYF. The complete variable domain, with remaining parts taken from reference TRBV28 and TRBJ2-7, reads DVKVTQSSRYLVKRTGEKVFLECVQDMDHENMFWYRQDPGLGLRLIYFSYDVKMKEKGDIPEGYSVSREKKERFSLILESASTNQTSMYLCASTKDRGEQYFGPGTRLTVT.

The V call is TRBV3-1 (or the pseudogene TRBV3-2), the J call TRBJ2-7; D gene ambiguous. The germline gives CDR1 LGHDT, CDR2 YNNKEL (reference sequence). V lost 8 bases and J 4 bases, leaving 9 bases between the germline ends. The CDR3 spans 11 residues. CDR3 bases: TGTGCCAGCGCCCGAAATTACGAGCAGTACTTC. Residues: CASARNYEQYF.

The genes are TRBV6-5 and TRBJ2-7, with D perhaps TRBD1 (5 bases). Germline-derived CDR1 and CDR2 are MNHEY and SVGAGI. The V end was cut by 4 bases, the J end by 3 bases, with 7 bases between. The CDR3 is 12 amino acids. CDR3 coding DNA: TGTGCCAGCAGTTTCGACAGCTACGAGCAGTACTTC. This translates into CASSFDSYEQYF.

In nucleotides, the CDR3 is TGCGCCAGCAGTGAGTCCGAAGACTACGAGCAGTACTTC. Encoded protein: CASSESEDYEQYF. V usage is TRBV10-1 and J usage is TRBJ2-7; D uncertain. The CDR3 extends over 13 amino acids. V was shortened by 0 bases and J by 3 bases, with 6 bases between the two germline ends. The V gene's germline CDR1 is WNHNN and CDR2 SYGVQD (reference sequence).

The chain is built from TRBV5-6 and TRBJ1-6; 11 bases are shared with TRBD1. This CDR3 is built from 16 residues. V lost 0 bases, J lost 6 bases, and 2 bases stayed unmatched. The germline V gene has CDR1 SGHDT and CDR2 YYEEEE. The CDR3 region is CASSLAGTGGNSPLHF. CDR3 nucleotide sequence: TGTGCCAGCAGCTTGGCCGGGACAGGGGGTAATTCACCCCTCCACTTT. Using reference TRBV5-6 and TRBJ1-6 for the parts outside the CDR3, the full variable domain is DAGVTQSPTHLIKTRGQQVTLRCSPKSGHDTVSWYQQALGQGPQFIFQYYEEEERQRGNFPDRFSGHQFPNYSSELNVNALLLGDSALYLCASSLAGTGGNSPLHFGNGTRLTVT.

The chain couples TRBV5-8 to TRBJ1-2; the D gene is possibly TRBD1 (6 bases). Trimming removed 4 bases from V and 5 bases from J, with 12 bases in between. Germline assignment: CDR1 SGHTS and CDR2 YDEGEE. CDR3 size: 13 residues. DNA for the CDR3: TGTGCCAGCAGCCGACAGGCTGCTTATGGCTACACCTTC. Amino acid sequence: CASSRQAAYGYTF.

The CDR3 region has the DNA TGTGCCAGCACCTTCCGGGACAGGGCTGAAAAACTGTTTTTT. This gives the protein CASTFRDRAEKLFF. The J gene is TRBJ1-4, the V gene TRBV2, with 9 bases identical to TRBD1. The CDR3 extends over 14 amino acids. J was trimmed by 7 bases and V by 7 bases; bases with no gene match: 7. Germline-derived CDR1 and CDR2 are SNHLY and FYNNEI.

CDR3 protein: CASSLKGPRNTEAFF. For the CDR3, the DNA is TGTGCCAGCAGTTTAAAGGGACCCAGGAACACTGAAGCTTTCTTT. The chain carries TRBV27 and TRBJ1-1; perhaps TRBD1 as D (5 bases). This CDR3 comprises 15 residues. Germline CDR1 and CDR2: MNHEY and SMNVEV (reference sequence). The germline V and J ends were trimmed by 2 bases and 1 base, with 11 bases remaining between them.

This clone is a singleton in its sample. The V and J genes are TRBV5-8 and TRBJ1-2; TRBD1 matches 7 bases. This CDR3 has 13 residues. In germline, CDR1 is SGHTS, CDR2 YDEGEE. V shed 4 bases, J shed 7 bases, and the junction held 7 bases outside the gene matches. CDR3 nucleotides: TGTGCCAGCAGCCCAGGGGGGTCGCGTGGCTACACCTTC. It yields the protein CASSPGGSRGYTF.

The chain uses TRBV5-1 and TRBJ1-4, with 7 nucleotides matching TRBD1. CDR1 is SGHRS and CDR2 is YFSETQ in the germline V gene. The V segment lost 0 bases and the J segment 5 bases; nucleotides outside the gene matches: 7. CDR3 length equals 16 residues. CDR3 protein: CASSLEVQGGNEKLFF. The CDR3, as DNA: TGCGCCAGCAGCTTGGAGGTCCAGGGGGGCAATGAAAAACTGTTTTTT.

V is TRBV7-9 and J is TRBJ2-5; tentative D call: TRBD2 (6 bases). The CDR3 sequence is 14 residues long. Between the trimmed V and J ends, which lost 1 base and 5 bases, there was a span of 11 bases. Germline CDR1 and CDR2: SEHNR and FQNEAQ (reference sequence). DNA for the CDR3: TGTGCCAGCAGCTTAGACGGTGCGGGGGAGACCCAGTACTTC. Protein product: CASSLDGAGETQYF. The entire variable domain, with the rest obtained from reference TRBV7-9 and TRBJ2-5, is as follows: DTGVSQNPRHKITKRGQNVTFRCDPISEHNRLYWYRQTLGQGPEFLTYFQNEAQLEKSRLLSDRFSAERPKGSFSTLEIQRTEQGDSAMYLCASSLDGAGETQYFGPGTRLLVL.

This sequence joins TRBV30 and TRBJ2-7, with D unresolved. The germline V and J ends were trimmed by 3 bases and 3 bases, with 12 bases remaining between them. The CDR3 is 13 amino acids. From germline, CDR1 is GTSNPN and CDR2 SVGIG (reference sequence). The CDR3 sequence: CAWRRDRIYEQYF. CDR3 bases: TGTGCCTGGAGGAGAGATAGGATCTACGAGCAGTACTTC.

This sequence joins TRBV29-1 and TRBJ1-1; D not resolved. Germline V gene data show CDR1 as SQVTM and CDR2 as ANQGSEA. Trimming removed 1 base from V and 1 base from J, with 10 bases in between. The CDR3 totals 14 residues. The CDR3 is CSVEVAQQNTEAFF. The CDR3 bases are TGCAGCGTTGAAGTCGCGCAGCAGAACACTGAAGCTTTCTTT. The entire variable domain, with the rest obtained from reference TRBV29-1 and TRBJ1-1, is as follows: SAVISQKPSRDICQRGTSLTIQCQVDSQVTMMFWYRQQPGQSLTLIATANQGSEATYESGFVIDKFPISRPNLTFSTLTVSNMSPEDSSIYLCSVEVAQQNTEAFFGQGTRLTVV.

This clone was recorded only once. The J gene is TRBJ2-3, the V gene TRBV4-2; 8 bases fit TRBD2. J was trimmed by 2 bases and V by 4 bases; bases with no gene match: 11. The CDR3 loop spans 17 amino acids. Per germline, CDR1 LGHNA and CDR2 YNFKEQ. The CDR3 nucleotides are TGTGCCAGCAGCCGGAAAGGGGTAGCGGGACACACAGATACGCAGTATTTT. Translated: CASSRKGVAGHTDTQYF.

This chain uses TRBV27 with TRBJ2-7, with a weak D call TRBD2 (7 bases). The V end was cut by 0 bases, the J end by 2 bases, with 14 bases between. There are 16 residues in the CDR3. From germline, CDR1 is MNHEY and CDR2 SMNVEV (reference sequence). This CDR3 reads CASSLSVGGPTYEQYF. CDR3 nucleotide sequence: TGTGCCAGCAGTTTATCGGTCGGGGGGCCAACCTACGAGCAGTACTTC.

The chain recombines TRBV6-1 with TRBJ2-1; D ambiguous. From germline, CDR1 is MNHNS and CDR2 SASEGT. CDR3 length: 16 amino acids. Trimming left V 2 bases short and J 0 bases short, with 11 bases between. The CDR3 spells CASSEMVHSSYNEQFF. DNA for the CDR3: TGTGCCAGCAGTGAAATGGTCCATAGCTCCTACAATGAGCAGTTCTTC.

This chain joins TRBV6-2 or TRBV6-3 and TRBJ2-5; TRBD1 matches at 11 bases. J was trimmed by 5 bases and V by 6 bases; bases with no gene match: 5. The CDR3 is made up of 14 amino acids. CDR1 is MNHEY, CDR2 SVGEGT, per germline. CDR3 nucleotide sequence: TGTGCCAGCAGCAGGGACAGGGGGTTGGAGACCCAGTACTTC. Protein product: CASSRDRGLETQYF.

CDR3 DNA sequence: TGTGCCAGCAGCCAAATGGAGAACACTGAAGCTTTCTTT. Its protein is CASSQMENTEAFF. The V call is TRBV12-3 or TRBV12-4, the J call TRBJ1-1; unclear D gene. With 6 bases removed from V and 1 base from J, the gap between germline ends came to 9 bases. CDR3 length: 13 residues.

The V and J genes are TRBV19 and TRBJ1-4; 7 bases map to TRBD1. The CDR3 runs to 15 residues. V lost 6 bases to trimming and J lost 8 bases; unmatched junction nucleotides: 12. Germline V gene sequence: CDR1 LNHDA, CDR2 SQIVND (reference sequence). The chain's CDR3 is CASSPTRGLREKLFF. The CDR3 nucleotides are TGTGCCAGTAGCCCCACTAGGGGGCTTAGGGAAAAACTGTTTTTT.

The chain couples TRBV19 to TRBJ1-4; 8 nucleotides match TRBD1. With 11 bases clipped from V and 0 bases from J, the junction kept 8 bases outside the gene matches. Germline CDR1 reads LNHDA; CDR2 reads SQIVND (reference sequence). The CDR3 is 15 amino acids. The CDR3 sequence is CASQTGDATNEKLFF. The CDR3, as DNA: TGTGCCTCCCAGACAGGGGATGCAACTAATGAAAAACTGTTTTTT.